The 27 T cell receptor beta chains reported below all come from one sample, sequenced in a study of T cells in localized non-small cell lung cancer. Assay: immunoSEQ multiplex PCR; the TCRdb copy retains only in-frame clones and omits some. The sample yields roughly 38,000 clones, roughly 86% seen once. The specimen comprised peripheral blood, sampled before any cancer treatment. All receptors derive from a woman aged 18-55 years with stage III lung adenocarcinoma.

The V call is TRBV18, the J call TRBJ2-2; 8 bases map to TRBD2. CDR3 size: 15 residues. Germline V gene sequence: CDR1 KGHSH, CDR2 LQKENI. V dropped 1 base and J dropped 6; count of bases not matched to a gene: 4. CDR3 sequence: CASSPLQLAAGELFF. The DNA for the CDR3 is TGTGCCAGCTCACCACTCCAACTAGCGGCCGGGGAGCTGTTTTTT.

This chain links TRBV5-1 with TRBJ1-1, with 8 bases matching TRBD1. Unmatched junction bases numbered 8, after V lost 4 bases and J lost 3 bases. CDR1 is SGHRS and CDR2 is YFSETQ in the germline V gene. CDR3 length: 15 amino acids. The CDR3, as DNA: TGCGCCAGCAGCAAATTGACAGGGGCCCACACTGAAGCTTTCTTT. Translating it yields CASSKLTGAHTEAFF.

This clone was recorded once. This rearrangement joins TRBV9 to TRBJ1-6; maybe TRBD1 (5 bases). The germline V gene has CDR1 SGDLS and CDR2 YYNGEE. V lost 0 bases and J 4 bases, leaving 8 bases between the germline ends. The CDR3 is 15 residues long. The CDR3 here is CASSVAGGYNSPLHF. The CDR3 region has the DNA TGTGCCAGCAGCGTAGCGGGGGGTTATAATTCACCCCTCCACTTT.

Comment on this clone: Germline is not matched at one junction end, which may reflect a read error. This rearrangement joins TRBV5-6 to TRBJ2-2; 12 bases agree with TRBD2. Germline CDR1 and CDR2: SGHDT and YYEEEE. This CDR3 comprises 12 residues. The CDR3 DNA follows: TGTGCCAGCAGCCGACTAGCGGGGGCGCTGTTTTTT. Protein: CASSRLAGALFF.

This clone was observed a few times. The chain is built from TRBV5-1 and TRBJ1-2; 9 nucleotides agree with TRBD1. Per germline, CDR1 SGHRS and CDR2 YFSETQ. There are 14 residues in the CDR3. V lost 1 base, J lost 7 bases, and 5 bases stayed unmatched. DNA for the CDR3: TGCGCCAGCAGCTTGAGGACAGGGGCTACTGGCTACACCTTC. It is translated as CASSLRTGATGYTF.

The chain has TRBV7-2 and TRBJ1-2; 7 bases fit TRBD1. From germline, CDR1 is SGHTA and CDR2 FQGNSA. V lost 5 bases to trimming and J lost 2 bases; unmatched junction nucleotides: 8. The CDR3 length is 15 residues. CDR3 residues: CASSLSTGSNYGYTF. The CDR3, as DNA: TGTGCCAGCAGCCTATCGACAGGGTCAAACTATGGCTACACCTTC.

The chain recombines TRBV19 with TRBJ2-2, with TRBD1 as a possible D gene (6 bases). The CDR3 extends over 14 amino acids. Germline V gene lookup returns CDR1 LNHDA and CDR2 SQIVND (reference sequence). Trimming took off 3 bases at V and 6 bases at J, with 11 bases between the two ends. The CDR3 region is CASSMEQGPGELFF. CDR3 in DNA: TGTGCCAGTAGTATGGAACAGGGTCCCGGGGAGCTGTTTTTT.

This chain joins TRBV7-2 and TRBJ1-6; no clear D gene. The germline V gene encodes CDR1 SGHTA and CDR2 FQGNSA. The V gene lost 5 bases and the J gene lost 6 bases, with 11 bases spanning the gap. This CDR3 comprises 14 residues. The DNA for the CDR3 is TGTGCCAGCAGCCCCGCGAGCCTTAATTCACCCCTCCACTTT. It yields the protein CASSPASLNSPLHF. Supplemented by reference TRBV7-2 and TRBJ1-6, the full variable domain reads GAGVSQSPSNKVTEKGKDVELRCDPISGHTALYWYRQSLGQGLEFLIYFQGNSAPDKSGLPSDRFSAERTGGSVSTLTIQRTQQEDSAVYLCASSPASLNSPLHFGNGTRLTVT.

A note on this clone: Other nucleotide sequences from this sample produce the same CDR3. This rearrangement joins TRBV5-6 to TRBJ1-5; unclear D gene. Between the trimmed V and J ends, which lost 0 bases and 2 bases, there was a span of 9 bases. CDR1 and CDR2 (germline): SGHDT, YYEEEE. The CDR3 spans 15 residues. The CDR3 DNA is TGTGCCAGCAGCTTGGGCGGTTTCGGCAATCAGCCCCAGCATTTT. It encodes CASSLGGFGNQPQHF.

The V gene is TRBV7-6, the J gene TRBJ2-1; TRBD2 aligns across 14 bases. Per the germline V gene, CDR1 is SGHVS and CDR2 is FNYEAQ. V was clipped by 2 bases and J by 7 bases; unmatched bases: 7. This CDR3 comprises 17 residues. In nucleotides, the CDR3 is TGTGCCAGCAGCTTATTTGAGACTAGCGGGGGGGCAAATGAGCAGTTCTTC. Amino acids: CASSLFETSGGANEQFF.

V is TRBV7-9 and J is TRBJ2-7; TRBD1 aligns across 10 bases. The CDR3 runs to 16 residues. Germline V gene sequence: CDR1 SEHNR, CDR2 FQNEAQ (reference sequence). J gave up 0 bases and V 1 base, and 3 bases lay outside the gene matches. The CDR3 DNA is TGTGCCAGCAGCTTAGGACAGGGGGCTAACTCCTACGAGCAGTACTTC. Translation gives CASSLGQGANSYEQYF.

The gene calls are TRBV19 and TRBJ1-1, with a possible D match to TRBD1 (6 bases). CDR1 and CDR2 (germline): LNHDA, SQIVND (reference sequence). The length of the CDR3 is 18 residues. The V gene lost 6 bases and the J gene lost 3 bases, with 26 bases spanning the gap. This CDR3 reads CASRRTVHSLGLDTEAFF. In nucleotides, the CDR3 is TGTGCCAGTAGGAGGACAGTTCATAGTCTAGGGTTGGACACTGAAGCTTTCTTT.

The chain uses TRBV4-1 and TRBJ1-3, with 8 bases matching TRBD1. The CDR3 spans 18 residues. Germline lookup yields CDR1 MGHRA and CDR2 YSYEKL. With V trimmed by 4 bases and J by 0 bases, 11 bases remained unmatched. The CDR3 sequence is CASSRGTGQAFSGNTIYF. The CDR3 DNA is TGCGCCAGCAGCCGAGGGACAGGCCAGGCTTTCTCTGGAAACACCATATATTTT.

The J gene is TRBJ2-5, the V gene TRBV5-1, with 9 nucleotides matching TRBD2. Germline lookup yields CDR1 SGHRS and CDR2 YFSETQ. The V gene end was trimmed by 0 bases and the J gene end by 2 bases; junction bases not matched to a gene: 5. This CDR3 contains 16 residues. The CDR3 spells CASSLESSGAQETQYF. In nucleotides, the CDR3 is TGCGCCAGCAGCTTGGAATCTAGCGGGGCACAAGAGACCCAGTACTTC. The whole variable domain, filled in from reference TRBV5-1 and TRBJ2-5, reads KAGVTQTPRYLIKTRGQQVTLSCSPISGHRSVSWYQQTPGQGLQFLFEYFSETQRNKGNFPGRFSGRQFSNSRSEMNVSTLELGDSALYLCASSLESSGAQETQYFGPGTRLLVL.

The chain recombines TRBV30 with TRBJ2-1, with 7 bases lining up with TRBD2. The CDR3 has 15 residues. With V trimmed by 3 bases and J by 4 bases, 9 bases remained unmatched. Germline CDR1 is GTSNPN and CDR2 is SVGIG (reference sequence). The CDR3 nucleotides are TGTGCCTGGAGGGTTGGGGGGGGAGCATACAATGAGCAGTTCTTC. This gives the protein CAWRVGGGAYNEQFF.

The CDR3 loop reads CASSESISGGAKNIQYF. CDR3 sequence (DNA): TGTGCCAGCAGTGAATCGATCAGCGGGGGGGCCAAAAACATTCAGTACTTC. The rearrangement joins TRBV6-1 to TRBJ2-4; 9 bases agree with TRBD2. The germline V gene encodes CDR1 MNHNS and CDR2 SASEGT. The CDR3 totals 17 residues. The V and J ends lost 2 bases and 1 base, in that order; junction bases with no gene match: 6.

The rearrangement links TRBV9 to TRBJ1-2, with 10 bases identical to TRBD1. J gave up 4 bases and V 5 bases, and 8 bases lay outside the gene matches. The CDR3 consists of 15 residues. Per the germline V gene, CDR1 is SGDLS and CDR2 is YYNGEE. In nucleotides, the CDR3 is TGTGCCAGCAGGTCGACAGGGGGCGCCGGCTATGGCTACACCTTC. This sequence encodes CASRSTGGAGYGYTF.

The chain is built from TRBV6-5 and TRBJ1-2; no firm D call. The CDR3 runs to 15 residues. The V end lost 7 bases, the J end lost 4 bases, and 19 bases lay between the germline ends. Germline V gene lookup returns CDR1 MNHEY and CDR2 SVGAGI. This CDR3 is CASKDTITLSYGYTF. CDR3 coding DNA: TGTGCCAGCAAAGACACTATAACATTGAGCTATGGCTACACCTTC.

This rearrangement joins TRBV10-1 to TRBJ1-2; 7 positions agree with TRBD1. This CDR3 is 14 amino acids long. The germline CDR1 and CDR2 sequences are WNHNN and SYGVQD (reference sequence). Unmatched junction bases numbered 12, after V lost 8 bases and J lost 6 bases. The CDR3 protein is CASGAGATGHGYTF. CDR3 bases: TGCGCCAGCGGGGCCGGCGCGACAGGGCATGGCTACACCTTC.

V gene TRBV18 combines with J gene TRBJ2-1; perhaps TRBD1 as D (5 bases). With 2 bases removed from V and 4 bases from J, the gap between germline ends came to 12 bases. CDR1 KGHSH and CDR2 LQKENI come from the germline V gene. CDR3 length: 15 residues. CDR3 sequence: CASSPSQGDYNEQFF. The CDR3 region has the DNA TGTGCCAGCTCACCATCGCAGGGTGATTACAATGAGCAGTTCTTC.

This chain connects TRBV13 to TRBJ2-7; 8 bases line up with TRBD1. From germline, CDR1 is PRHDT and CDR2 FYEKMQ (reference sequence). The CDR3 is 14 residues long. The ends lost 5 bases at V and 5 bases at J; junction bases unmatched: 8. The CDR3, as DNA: TGTGCCAGCAGCCCGAGACAGGGGACGCACGAGCAGTACTTC. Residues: CASSPRQGTHEQYF.

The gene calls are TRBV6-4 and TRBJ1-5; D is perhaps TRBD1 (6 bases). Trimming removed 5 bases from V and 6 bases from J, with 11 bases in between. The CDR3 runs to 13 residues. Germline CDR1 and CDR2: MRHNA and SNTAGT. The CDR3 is CASSPRGGQPQHF. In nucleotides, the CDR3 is TGTGCCAGCAGTCCAAGGGGGGGTCAGCCCCAGCATTTT.

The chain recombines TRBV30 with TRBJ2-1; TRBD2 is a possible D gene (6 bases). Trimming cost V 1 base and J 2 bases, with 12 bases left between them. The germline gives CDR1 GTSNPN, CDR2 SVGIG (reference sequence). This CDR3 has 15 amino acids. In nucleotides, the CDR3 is TGTGCCTGGAGTGGGGCGGGGCCTACCTACAATGAGCAGTTCTTC. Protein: CAWSGAGPTYNEQFF.

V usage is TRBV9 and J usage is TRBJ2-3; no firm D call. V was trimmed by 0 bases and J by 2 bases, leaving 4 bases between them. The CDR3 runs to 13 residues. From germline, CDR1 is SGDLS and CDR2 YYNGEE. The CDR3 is CASSVDATDTQYF. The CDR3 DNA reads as TGTGCCAGCAGCGTAGATGCCACAGATACGCAGTATTTT.

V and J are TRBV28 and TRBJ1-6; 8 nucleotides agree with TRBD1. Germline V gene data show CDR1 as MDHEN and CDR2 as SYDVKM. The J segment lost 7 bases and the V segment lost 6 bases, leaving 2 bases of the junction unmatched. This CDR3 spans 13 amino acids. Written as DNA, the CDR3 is TGTGCCAGCAGCGGACAGGGAAATTCACCCCTCCACTTT. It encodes CASSGQGNSPLHF.

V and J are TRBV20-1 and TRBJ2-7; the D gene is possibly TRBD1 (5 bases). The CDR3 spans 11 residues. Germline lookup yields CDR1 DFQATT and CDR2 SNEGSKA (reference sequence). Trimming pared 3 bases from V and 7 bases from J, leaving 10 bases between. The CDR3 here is CSASGHLEQYF. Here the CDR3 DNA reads TGCAGTGCTAGTGGACACTTGGAGCAGTACTTC.

The CDR3: CASRRQGARQPQHF. CDR3 DNA: TGTGCCAGCCGTCGGCAGGGGGCTCGTCAGCCCCAGCATTTT. The chain employs TRBV6-6 and TRBJ1-5, with 8 nucleotides matching TRBD1. The ends lost 8 bases at V and 6 bases at J; junction bases unmatched: 9. Germline CDR1 reads MNHNY; CDR2 reads SVGAGI (reference sequence). This CDR3 comprises 14 residues.